This entry describes one T cell receptor (beta chain). The data belong to a study of Ad26.COV2.S vaccination and SARS-CoV-2 variants. Across the study: Ad26.COV2.S was injected intramuscularly once or twice, 56 days apart.

Trimming took 4 bases from V and 2 from J; bases not matched to a gene: 7. From germline, CDR1 is KGHSH and CDR2 LQKENI. The CDR3 is 16 residues long. The data were produced by immunoSEQ multiplex PCR, yet TCRdb's version contains in-frame clones alone and is incomplete. This sample yields about 400,000 clones, of which 83% are seen a single time; about 7.1% belongs to the top ten. Treatment meaning: 15 to 20 received Ad26.COV2.S at low or high dose, single or two shots; a few received placebo; per-sample allocation not given. The samples date from day 63 after the first vaccine or placebo injection.

The sequence came from a person aged 18-60 years who received the Ad26.COV2.S COVID-19 vaccine or a placebo. The sample in question was peripheral blood, obtained in a trial of Ad26.COV2.S vaccine versus placebo. V usage is TRBV18 and J usage is TRBJ1-1; 10 bases are shared with TRBD1. The CDR3 is CASSLGQGGFNTEAFF. As DNA, the CDR3 is TGTGCCAGCTCACTAGGACAGGGGGGCTTTAACACTGAAGCTTTCTTT.